The clone carrying this TCR beta chain was recorded at least ten times. Its antigen remains unidentified. The ends were cut back, 0 bases at V and 5 bases at J, with 11 bases in the middle. The CDR3 is 14 residues long. From germline, CDR1 is SGDLS and CDR2 YYNGEE. This sample is part of a study of T-cell reconstitution after alpha-beta-depleted transplantation in children. Study conclusions and caveats: From surviving recipient T cells and thymic progenitors came the high day-60 TCRbeta diversity observed in some patients. Roughly two months post-transplant, alpha-beta T cells reportedly originated from several hundred graft clones that had expanded. One year post-transplant, T-cell counts and diversity were largely derived from T cells produced anew.

The TCRbeta library was prepared with unique molecular identifiers. TCRdb reprocessed the PCR reads via MiXCR and lists one record per CDR3 protein. The sample lists hundreds of thousands of distinct CDR3 sequences; about an eighth were seen once. The sequences come from PBMCs, mostly from graft donor cells, collected 360 days after TCRalphabeta/CD19-depleted stem cell transplant. The genes are TRBV9 and TRBJ2-5; TRBD1 is a possible D gene (5 bases). This TCR came from a male patient between 10 and 17 years old who had a stem cell transplant for acute myeloid leukemia, so the T cells may come from the graft donor. The DNA of the CDR3 is TGTGCCAGCAGCGTAGAGGGGATATGGGAGACCCAGTACTTC. Translation gives CASSVEGIWETQYF.